This T cell receptor beta chain was found in a study of CD8+CD57+ T cells in acquired aplastic anemia (dated by TCRdb to between 2017 and 2018). For the study in its entirety: A mean of approximately 3 ug of DNA, ranging from roughly 0.19 to 30 ug, was extracted from sorted CD4+ and CD8+ cells. An average of around 9.8 million reads for CD4+ cells and around 11 million reads for CD8+ cells was obtained from healthy donor samples. Overall results and qualifications from the work: Approximately 31 CD8+ CDR3 sequences were found in both patients and controls but appeared to be highly expressed in patients and within the immunodominant clones of the patients. No significant difference in CD8+ Simpson's diversity was found between patients and healthy controls (P=0.060).

In the study, sorted CD4+ and CD8+ blood T cells from patients with severe aplastic anemia and from healthy subjects underwent deep sequencing of TCR repertoires. Ficoll-Paque density gradient centrifugation was used to isolate peripheral blood mononuclear cells. Before DNA extraction, CD4+ and CD8+ T cells were sorted with FACS or magnetic beads. CDR3 length: 15 amino acids, cysteine to phenylalanine. Solely the CDR3 DNA is kept, with 45 bases framed from the first base. Taken from the germline V gene, the CDR1 and CDR2 loops are SGDLS and YYNGEE. To note about this clonotype: No cognate antigen has been identified for it. A read error may produce the germline difference seen at one junction end.

Profiling of TCR beta VDJ combinations and CDR3 sequences used genomic DNA as the template. TCR repertoire sequencing was run on an Illumina HiSeq 2000. The paper's data handling went like this. TRBV/TRBJ rearrangement plots, CDR3 size and DJ length profiles, and Simpson's diversity index were used to evaluate the repertoires. The most abundant DNA sequence in the deep sequencing data was defined as the immunodominant clone. CDR3 amino acid sequences were screened for sharing across subjects and were compared with published repertoires and the VDJdb database. In-frame beta chains were kept once TCRdb had trimmed the public reads at Q25 with fastp and called clones with MiXCR. CDR3 protein duplicates are merged, each entry listing the most common genes and DNA. These V and J calls derive from TCRdb rather than the authors' analysis. For this sample there are about 130,000 distinct CDR3 sequences; about 46% appear just once. The ten largest clones add up to 2.5% to 3% of the sample.

The specimen sequenced was sorted CD4+, CD8+, or CD8+CD57+ T cells (not recorded which) from PBMCs. The chain is made from TRBV9 and TRBJ2-1, with the D segment identity uncertain. This TCR was recovered from a human donor in good health, serving as a control. The CDR3 here reads CASSDGRSSHNEQFF. The nucleotide sequence reads TGTGCCAGCAGCGATGGACGGAGCTCCCACAATGAGCAGTTCTTC.